The source of this T cell receptor (beta chain) is a study of T cells in Graves' hyperthyroidism and ophthalmopathy. Study-level results: For ophthalmopathy, model prediction preceded onset by a median around six months.

Trimming removed 3 bases from V and 4 bases from J, with 19 bases in between. CDR3 length: 16 amino acids. In germline, CDR1 is SGDLS, CDR2 YYNGEE. No progression to ophthalmopathy during 18 months of follow-up defined stable disease. Hyperthyroidism, newly diagnosed and lasting under 2 months, affected patients aged 18 to 65. Exclusion followed for patients with uncontrolled infection, other autoimmune disease, pregnancy or lactation. Amplification yielded TCR beta CDR3 regions, with RNA transcripts as the source. HTBI primers drove first-round RT-PCR of the TCR CDR3. TCRdb redid the calling of the multiplex PCR reads with MiXCR, one entry per CDR3 protein. The sample includes under 700,000 distinct CDR3 sequences, more than 45% of them seen just once. Comments on this clonotype: Antigen: not known.

The receptor was isolated from a woman between 18 and 29 years old with Graves' hyperthyroidism. Material: peripheral blood or thyroid tissue (not recorded which). The rearrangement links TRBV9 to TRBJ2-5; the D gene could be TRBD1 or TRBD2 (6 bases each). CDR3 in amino acids: CASSASGGGWGETQYF. For the CDR3, the DNA is TGTGCCAGCAGCGCATCCGGGGGCGGATGGGGAGAGACCCAGTACTTC.